This T cell receptor (beta chain) was recorded in a study of CD8 T cells in ankylosing spondylitis. Study results and caveats: Several highly homologous variants made up a TCR beta motif that seemed to typify ankylosing spondylitis blood. Disease-linked clones, CD8+, were relatively rare in peripheral blood.

CDR3 length equals 15 residues. V was pared by 1 base and J by 7 bases, with 11 bases between. Germline lookup yields CDR1 LGHNA and CDR2 YSLEER. This clonotype was detected ten times or more. Its specificity is unknown. Generation of TCR beta libraries employed quantitative 5'-RACE incorporating molecular barcodes. TCRdb redid the calling of the 5' RACE reads with MiXCR, one entry per CDR3 protein. Seen here are 300,000 to 350,000 distinct CDR3 sequences, around a tenth observed once, and the top ten hold 9.1%. The V gene is TRBV4-3, the J gene TRBJ1-6, with D maybe TRBD1 (6 bases). The sequence came from a female donor with ankylosing spondylitis or in good health (not recorded which). The sequenced material came from blood, either unsorted or a sorted T cell fraction (not recorded which). As DNA, the CDR3 is TGCGCCAGCAGCCAAGCTTCCCAGGGGAATTCACCCCTCCACTTT. Protein: CASSQASQGNSPLHF.